This TCR beta chain was sequenced during a study of cytomegalovirus exposure and HLA in healthy donors. The CDR3 is made up of 14 amino acids. V was pared by 4 bases and J by 11 bases, with 10 bases of the junction left unmatched. Germline assignment: CDR1 MNHEY and CDR2 SMNVEV (reference sequence). The PCR had 60 Vbeta and 13 Jbeta primers. Here immunoSEQ multiplex PCR was the method, and the copy in TCRdb shows in-frame clones only, minus some. The sample includes some 160,000 clones, 60% to 85% of them seen just once. The chain uses TRBV27 and TRBJ2-7; 11 bases are a match to TRBD2. The sequenced sample was PBMCs. The origin of this receptor is a woman between 40 and 50 years old in good health and CMV-seronegative. In DNA, the CDR3 is TGTGCCAGCAGTTCGCGGACTAGCGGGCCACCGGAGTACTTC. Its protein is CASSSRTSGPPEYF.